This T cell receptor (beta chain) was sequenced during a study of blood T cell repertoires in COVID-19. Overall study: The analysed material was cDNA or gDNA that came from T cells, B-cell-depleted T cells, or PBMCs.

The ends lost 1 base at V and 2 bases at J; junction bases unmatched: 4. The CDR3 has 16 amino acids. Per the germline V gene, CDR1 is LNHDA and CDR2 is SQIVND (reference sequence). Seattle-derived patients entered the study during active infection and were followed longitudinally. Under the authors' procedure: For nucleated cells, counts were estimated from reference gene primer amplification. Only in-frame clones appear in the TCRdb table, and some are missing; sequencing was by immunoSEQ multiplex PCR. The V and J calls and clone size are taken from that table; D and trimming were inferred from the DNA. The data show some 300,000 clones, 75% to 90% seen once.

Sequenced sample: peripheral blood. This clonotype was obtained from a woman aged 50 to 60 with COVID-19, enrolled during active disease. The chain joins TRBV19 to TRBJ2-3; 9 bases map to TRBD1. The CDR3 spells CASSIGTGAFTDTQYF. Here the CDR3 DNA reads TGTGCCAGTAGTATAGGGACAGGGGCTTTCACAGATACGCAGTATTTT.